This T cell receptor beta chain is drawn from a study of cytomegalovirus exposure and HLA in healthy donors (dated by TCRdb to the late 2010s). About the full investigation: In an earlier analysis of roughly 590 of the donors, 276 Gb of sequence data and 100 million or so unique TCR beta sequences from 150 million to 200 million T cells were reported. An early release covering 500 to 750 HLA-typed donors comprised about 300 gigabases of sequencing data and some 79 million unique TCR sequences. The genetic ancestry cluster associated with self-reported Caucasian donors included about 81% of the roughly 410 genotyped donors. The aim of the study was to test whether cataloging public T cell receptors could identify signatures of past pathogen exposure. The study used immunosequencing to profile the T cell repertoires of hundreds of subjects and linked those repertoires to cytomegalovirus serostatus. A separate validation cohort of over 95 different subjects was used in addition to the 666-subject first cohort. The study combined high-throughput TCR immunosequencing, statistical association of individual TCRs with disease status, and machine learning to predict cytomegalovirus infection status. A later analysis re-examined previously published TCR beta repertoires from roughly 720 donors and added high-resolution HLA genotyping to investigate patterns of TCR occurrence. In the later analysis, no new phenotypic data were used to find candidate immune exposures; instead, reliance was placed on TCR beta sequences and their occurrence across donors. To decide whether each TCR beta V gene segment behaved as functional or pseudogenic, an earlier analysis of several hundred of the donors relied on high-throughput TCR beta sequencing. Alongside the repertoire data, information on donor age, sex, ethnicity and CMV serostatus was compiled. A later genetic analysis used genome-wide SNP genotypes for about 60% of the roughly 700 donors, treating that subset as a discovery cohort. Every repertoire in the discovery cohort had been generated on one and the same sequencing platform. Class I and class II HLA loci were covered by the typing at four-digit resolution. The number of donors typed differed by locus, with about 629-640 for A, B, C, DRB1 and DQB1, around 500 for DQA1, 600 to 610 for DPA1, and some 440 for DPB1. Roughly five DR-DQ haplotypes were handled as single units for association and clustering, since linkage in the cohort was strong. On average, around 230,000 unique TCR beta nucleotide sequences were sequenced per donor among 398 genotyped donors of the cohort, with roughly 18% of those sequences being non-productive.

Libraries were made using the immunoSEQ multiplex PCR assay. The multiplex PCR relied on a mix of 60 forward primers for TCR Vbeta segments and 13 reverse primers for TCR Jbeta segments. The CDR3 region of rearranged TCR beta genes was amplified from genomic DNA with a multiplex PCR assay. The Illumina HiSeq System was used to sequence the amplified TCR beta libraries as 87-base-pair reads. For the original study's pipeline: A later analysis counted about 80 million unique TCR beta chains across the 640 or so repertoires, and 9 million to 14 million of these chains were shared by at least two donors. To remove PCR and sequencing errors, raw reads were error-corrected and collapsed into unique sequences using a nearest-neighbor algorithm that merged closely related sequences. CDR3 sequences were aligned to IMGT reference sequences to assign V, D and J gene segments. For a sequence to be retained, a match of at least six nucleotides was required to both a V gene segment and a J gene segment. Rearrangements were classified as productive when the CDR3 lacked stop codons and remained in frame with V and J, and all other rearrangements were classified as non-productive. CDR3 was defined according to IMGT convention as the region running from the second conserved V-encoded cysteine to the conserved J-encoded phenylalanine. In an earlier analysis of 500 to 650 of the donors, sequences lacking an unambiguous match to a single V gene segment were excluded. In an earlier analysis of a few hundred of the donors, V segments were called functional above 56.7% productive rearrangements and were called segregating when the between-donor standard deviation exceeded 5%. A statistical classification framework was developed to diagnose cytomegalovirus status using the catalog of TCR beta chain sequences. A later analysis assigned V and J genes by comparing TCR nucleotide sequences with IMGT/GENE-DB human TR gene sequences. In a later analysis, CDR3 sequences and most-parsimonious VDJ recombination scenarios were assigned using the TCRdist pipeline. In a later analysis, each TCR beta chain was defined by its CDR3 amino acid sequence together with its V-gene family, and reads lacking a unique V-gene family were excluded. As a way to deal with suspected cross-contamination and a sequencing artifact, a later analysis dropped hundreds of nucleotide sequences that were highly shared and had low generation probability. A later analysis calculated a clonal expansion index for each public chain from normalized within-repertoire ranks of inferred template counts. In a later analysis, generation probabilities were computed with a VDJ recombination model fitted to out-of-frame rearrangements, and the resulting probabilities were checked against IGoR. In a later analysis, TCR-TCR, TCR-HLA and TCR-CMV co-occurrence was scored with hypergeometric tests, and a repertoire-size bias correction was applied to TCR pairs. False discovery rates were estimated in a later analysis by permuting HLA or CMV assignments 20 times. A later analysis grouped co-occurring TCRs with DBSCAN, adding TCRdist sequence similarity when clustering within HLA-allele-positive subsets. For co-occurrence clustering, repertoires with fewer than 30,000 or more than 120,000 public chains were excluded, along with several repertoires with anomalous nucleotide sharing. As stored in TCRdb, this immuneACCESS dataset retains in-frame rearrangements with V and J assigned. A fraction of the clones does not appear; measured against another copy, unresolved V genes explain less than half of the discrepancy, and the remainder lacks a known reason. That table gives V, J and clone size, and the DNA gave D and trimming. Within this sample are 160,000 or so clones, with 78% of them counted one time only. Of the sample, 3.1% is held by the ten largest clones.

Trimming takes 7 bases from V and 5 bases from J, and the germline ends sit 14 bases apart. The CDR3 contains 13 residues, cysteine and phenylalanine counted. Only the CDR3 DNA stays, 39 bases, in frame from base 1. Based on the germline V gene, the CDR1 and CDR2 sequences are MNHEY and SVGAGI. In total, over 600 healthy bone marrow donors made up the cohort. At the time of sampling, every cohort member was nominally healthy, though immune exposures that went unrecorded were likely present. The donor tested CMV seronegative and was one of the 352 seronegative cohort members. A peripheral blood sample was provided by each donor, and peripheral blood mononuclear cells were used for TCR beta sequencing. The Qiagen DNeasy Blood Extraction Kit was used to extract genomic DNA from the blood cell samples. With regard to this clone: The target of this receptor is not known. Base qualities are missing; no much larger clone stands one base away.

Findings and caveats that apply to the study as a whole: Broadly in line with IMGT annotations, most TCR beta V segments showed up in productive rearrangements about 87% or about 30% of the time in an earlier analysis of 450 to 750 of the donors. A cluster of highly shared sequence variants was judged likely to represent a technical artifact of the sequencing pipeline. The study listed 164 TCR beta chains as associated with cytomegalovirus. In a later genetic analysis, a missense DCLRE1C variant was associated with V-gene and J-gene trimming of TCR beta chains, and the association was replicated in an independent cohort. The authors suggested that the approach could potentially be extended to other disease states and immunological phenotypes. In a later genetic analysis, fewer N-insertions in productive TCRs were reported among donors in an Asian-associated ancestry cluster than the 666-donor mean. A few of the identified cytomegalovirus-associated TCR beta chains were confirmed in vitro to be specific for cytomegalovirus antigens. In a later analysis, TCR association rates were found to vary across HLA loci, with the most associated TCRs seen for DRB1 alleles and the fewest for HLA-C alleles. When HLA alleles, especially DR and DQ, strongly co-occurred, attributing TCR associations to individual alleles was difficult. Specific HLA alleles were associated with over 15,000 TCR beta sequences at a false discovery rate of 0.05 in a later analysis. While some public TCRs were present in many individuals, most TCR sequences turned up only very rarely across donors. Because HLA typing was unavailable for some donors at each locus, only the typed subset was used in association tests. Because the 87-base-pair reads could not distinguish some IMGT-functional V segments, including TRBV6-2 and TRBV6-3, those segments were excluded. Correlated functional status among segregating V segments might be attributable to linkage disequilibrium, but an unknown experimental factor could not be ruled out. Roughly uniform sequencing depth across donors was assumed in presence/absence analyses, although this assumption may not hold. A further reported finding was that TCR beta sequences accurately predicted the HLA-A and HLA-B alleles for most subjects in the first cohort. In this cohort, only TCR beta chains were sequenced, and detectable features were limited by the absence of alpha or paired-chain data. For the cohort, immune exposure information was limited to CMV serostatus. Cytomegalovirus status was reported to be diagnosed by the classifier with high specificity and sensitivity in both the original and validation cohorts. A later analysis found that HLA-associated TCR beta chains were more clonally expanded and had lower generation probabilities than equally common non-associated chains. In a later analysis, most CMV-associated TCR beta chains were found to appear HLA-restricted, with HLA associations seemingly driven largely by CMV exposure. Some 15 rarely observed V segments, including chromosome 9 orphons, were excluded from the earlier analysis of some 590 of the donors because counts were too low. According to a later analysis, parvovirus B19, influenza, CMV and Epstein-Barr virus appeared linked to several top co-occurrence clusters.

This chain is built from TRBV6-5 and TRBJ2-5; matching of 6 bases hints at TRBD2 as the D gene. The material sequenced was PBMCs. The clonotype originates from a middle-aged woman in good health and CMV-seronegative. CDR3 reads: CASTLHRGETQYF. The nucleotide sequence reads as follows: TGTGCCAGCACCCTTCACCGGGGGGAGACCCAGTACTTC.